The clone carrying this T cell receptor (beta chain) showed up just a few times. Its specificity is unknown. These data originate in a study of beta chain features in type 1 diabetes. Findings and limits, study-wide: When cDNA is sequenced, cells with high TCR expression could be over-represented. The study found that naive, central memory and Treg TCRB repertoires appeared more similar in patients than in healthy donors.

cDNA synthesis used the whole RNA isolate, giving expressed TCRB sequences. Assay used: immunoSEQ multiplex PCR; TCRdb lists only in-frame clones, some missing. Of 130,000 to 150,000 clones in the sample, roughly 10% were seen once. A heparinised blood draw that averaged about 120 mL was obtained once from each donor. Markers CD45RO/CCR7/CD25/CD127/CD95/CD27 served to sort CD4+ naive, central memory, regulatory and stem cell-like memory cells. The CDR3 spans 15 residues. V trimming: 5 bases; J trimming: 3 bases; junction bases outside the gene matches: 9. Germline V gene data show CDR1 as SGHTA and CDR2 as FQGNSA.

Sequencing was carried out using naive CD4+ T cells from blood. This chain links TRBV7-2 with TRBJ2-7, with TRBD1 identical over 8 bases. The receptor was isolated from a man between 18 and 29 years old in good health. CDR3 DNA: TGTGCCAGCAGCCGTTCCGGGACAGGACTCTACGAGCAGTACTTC. Translated, it gives CASSRSGTGLYEQYF. Based on the CDR3 plus reference TRBV7-2 and TRBJ2-7, the full variable domain is GAGVSQSPSNKVTEKGKDVELRCDPISGHTALYWYRQSLGQGLEFLIYFQGNSAPDKSGLPSDRFSAERTGGSVSTLTIQRTQQEDSAVYLCASSRSGTGLYEQYFGPGTRLTVT.